These 24 T cell receptor beta chains originate from one sample sequenced in a study of cytomegalovirus exposure and HLA in healthy donors (dated by TCRdb to 2016 to 2017). Libraries came from the immunoSEQ multiplex PCR assay. The multiplex PCR relied on a mix of 60 forward primers for TCR Vbeta segments and 13 reverse primers for TCR Jbeta segments. This is the immuneACCESS table as TCRdb keeps it, with only in-frame sequences that have V and J called. A part of the clones is gone; compared with another copy, unresolved V genes explain less than half, and the rest is unexplained. This sample is represented by over 85,000 clones; 60% to 85% of them were singletons. The ten biggest clones cover over 2.5% of the sample. Sequencing was done on a sample of PBMCs. Receptors were obtained from a woman aged 60-75 years in good health and CMV-seropositive.

This clone was counted between two and nine times. V is TRBV5-6 and J is TRBJ2-3; TRBD1 agrees at 10 bases. The CDR3 loop spans 17 amino acids. V dropped 4 bases and J dropped 2; count of bases not matched to a gene: 10. CDR1 and CDR2 from the germline V gene are SGHDT and YYEEEE. CDR3 coding DNA: TGTGCCAGCAGCATACCCTGGGGACAGGGGTACACAGATACGCAGTATTTT. Translating it yields CASSIPWGQGYTDTQYF.

This clone has more than one count but fewer than ten. The chain joins TRBV28 to TRBJ2-2; 8 nucleotides match TRBD2. V lost 3 bases, J lost 5 bases, and 8 bases stayed unmatched. This CDR3 is built from 16 residues. CDR1 and CDR2 from the germline V gene are MDHEN and SYDVKM. CDR3 loop: CASSFLGTRGTGELFF. For the CDR3, the DNA is TGTGCCAGCAGTTTTTTGGGGACTAGAGGGACCGGGGAGCTGTTTTTT.

The V and J genes are TRBV7-3 and TRBJ1-1, with 8 bases matching TRBD1. In germline, CDR1 is SGHTA, CDR2 FQGTGA. This CDR3 region has 13 residues. V shed 7 bases and J 3 bases; nucleotides not matched to a gene: 4. In nucleotides, the CDR3 is TGTGCCAGCACGCCCAGGGGGCACACTGAAGCTTTCTTT. Encoded protein: CASTPRGHTEAFF.

The rearrangement joins TRBV10-3 to TRBJ2-2; a possible D gene is TRBD1 (6 bases). The CDR3 contains 15 residues. Germline V gives CDR1 ENHRY, CDR2 SYGVKD. The ends were cut back, 5 bases at V and 1 base at J, with 11 bases in the middle. This chain's CDR3 is CAISTQTGNTGELFF. As DNA, the CDR3 is TGTGCCATCAGTACGCAGACAGGGAACACCGGGGAGCTGTTTTTT.

The chain has TRBV18 and TRBJ2-3, with 9 positions matching TRBD2. This CDR3 comprises 14 residues. V gave up 6 bases and J gave up 4 bases; unmatched junction bases: 5. Germline V gene lookup returns CDR1 KGHSH and CDR2 LQKENI. The DNA of the CDR3 is TGTGCCAGCTCCCGGACTAGCGCCTCAGATACGCAGTATTTT. Protein sequence: CASSRTSASDTQYF.

CDR3 in DNA: TGTGCCAGCAGCTTACTAACAGCAGGAAATAATTCACCCCTCCACTTT. Its protein product is CASSLLTAGNNSPLHF. The chain joins TRBV7-6 to TRBJ1-6; D remains unclear. Germline CDR1 reads SGHVS; CDR2 reads FNYEAQ. The CDR3 has 16 amino acids. V lost 2 bases, J lost 5 bases, and 13 bases lay in between.

This clone was counted once. J is TRBJ1-1 and V is TRBV9; TRBD1 is a possible D gene (6 bases). The CDR3 totals 18 residues. The V gene's germline CDR1 is SGDLS and CDR2 YYNGEE. Trimming shortened V by 4 bases and J by 3 bases, and 25 bases separated the two germline ends. CDR3 sequence: CASSPPLRGGRLDTEAFF. Written as DNA, the CDR3 is TGTGCCAGCAGCCCCCCTCTCCGGGGGGGGCGCTTGGACACTGAAGCTTTCTTT. The full variable domain, completed using reference TRBV9 and TRBJ1-1, is DSGVTQTPKHLITATGQRVTLRCSPRSGDLSVYWYQQSLDQGLQFLIQYYNGEERAKGNILERFSAQQFPDLHSELNLSSLELGDSALYFCASSPPLRGGRLDTEAFFGQGTRLTVV.

The rearrangement links TRBV19 to TRBJ1-1; possibly TRBD1 for D (5 bases). V lost 5 bases to trimming and J lost 7 bases, with 11 bases between them. CDR3 length: 12 amino acids. The germline V gene encodes CDR1 LNHDA and CDR2 SQIVND (reference sequence). This chain's CDR3 is CASSVGHLEAFF. The DNA for the CDR3 is TGTGCCAGTAGTGTAGGACATCTTGAAGCTTTCTTT.

The chain couples TRBV5-1 to TRBJ2-5, with D possibly being TRBD2 (6 bases). V gave up 0 bases and J gave up 5 bases, with 11 bases separating them. CDR1 is SGHRS, CDR2 YFSETQ, per germline. The CDR3 totals 14 residues. Here the CDR3 reads CASSLVEGGETQYF. The CDR3 DNA reads as TGCGCCAGCAGCTTGGTTGAGGGAGGCGAGACCCAGTACTTC. Looking up the rest from reference TRBV5-1 and TRBJ2-5 gives the full variable domain: KAGVTQTPRYLIKTRGQQVTLSCSPISGHRSVSWYQQTPGQGLQFLFEYFSETQRNKGNFPGRFSGRQFSNSRSEMNVSTLELGDSALYLCASSLVEGGETQYFGPGTRLLVL.

The V gene is TRBV7-6, the J gene TRBJ2-3; unclear D gene. There are 14 residues in the CDR3. Trimming cost V 4 bases and J 0 bases, with 8 bases left between them. Per germline, CDR1 SGHVS and CDR2 FNYEAQ. Here the CDR3 DNA reads TGTGCCAGCAGCTCGGAGACGAGCACAGATACGCAGTATTTT. Translation: CASSSETSTDTQYF.

This clone was picked up a small number of times. The chain employs TRBV6-1 and TRBJ2-5; 7 nucleotides match TRBD1. Germline V CDR1 and CDR2: MNHNS, SASEGT. CDR3 length equals 14 residues. Trimming took 4 bases from V and 2 from J; bases not matched to a gene: 4. The CDR3 nucleotides are TGTGCCAGCAGTGTAATGGGACAGCAAGAGACCCAGTACTTC. Its translation: CASSVMGQQETQYF.

This chain joins TRBV7-6 and TRBJ2-3; D gene uncertain. This CDR3 contains 14 residues. Germline assignment: CDR1 SGHVS and CDR2 FNYEAQ. Trimming left V 5 bases short and J 2 bases short, with 11 bases between. Here the CDR3 DNA reads TGTGCCAGCAGCCCCACCGCGCCCACAGATACGCAGTATTTT. Its translation is CASSPTAPTDTQYF.

The DNA for the CDR3 is TGTGCCAGCAGCGTAGGACAGGCTTCCTACGAGCAGTACTTC. It codes for CASSVGQASYEQYF. This chain joins TRBV9 and TRBJ2-5, with D possibly being TRBD1 (6 bases). The J call may be incorrect, as the DNA end agrees better with TRBJ2-7. Germline V gene sequence: CDR1 SGDLS, CDR2 YYNGEE. The CDR3 runs 14 residues.

CDR3 nucleotides: TGTGCCAGCAGCGTAGACCAGCAAGAGACCCAGTACTTC. Residues: CASSVDQQETQYF. The V gene is TRBV9, the J gene TRBJ2-5, with unresolved D. Per germline, CDR1 SGDLS and CDR2 YYNGEE. V gave up 0 bases and J gave up 2 bases, with 5 bases separating them. The CDR3 sequence is 13 residues long.

The rearrangement joins TRBV11-2 to TRBJ2-7, with 7 nucleotides matching TRBD2. The V gene end was trimmed by 2 bases and the J gene end by 0 bases; junction bases not matched to a gene: 7. In germline, CDR1 is SGHAT, CDR2 FQNNGV. The CDR3 extends over 16 amino acids. DNA of the CDR3: TGTGCCAGCAGCTTAATCAGCGGGGCGAGCTCCTACGAGCAGTACTTC. It specifies CASSLISGASSYEQYF.

The chain employs TRBV19 and TRBJ2-7, with TRBD1 matching 8 bases. V was clipped by 4 bases and J by 2 bases; unmatched bases: 1. Germline V lookup: CDR1 LNHDA, CDR2 SQIVND (reference sequence). The CDR3 consists of 13 residues. The CDR3 DNA follows: TGTGCCAGTAGTAAGACAGGGGCCTACGAGCAGTACTTC. It specifies CASSKTGAYEQYF.

V usage is TRBV18 and J usage is TRBJ2-7, with D possibly being TRBD1 (6 bases). The CDR3 is made up of 13 amino acids. Germline V CDR1 and CDR2: KGHSH, LQKENI. V lost 2 bases and J lost 5, with 10 bases in between. The CDR3 loop is CASSPSAGDEQYF. CDR3 nucleotides: TGTGCCAGCTCACCAAGCGCAGGGGACGAGCAGTACTTC. The whole variable domain, filled in from reference TRBV18 and TRBJ2-7, reads NAGVMQNPRHLVRRRGQEARLRCSPMKGHSHVYWYRQLPEEGLKFMVYLQKENIIDESGMPKERFSAEFPKEGPSILRIQQVVRGDSAAYFCASSPSAGDEQYFGPGTRLTVT.

The chain carries TRBV10-2 and TRBJ2-7; 7 nucleotides align to TRBD2. Germline V gene lookup returns CDR1 WSHSY and CDR2 SAAADI. With V trimmed by 10 bases and J by 4 bases, 10 bases remained unmatched. The CDR3 runs to 13 residues. The CDR3 spells CATRGLGTYEQYF. The CDR3 DNA is TGCGCCACCCGAGGACTAGGGACGTACGAGCAGTACTTC.

The rearrangement links TRBV13 to TRBJ1-4, with 9 bases fitting TRBD1. This CDR3 has 16 residues. From germline, CDR1 is PRHDT and CDR2 FYEKMQ (reference sequence). The trim removed 5 bases at V and 3 bases at J, leaving 7 bases unmatched. The CDR3 DNA reads TGTGCCAGCAGCCGGCTCGGGACAGGGCCTAATGAAAAACTGTTTTTT. Translation: CASSRLGTGPNEKLFF.

The gene calls are TRBV19 and TRBJ1-1; 9 bases are a match to TRBD1. V dropped 3 bases and J dropped 4; count of bases not matched to a gene: 6. The CDR3 length is 15 residues. Germline V gives CDR1 LNHDA, CDR2 SQIVND (reference sequence). CDR3 region: CASSIAGTGRTEAFF. For the CDR3, the DNA is TGTGCCAGTAGTATCGCGGGGACAGGGCGCACTGAAGCTTTCTTT.

This chain connects TRBV6-1 to TRBJ2-7; no reliable D call. Germline CDR1 MNHNS, CDR2 SASEGT. Trimming took 7 bases from V and 4 from J, leaving 14 bases between them. The CDR3 has 13 amino acids. The CDR3 sequence is CASIGPASYEQYF. The CDR3 DNA sequence: TGTGCCAGCATCGGTCCAGCGTCATACGAGCAGTACTTC.

The V gene is TRBV9, the J gene TRBJ2-1, with D unresolved. CDR1 and CDR2 (germline): SGDLS, YYNGEE. The ends were cut back, 0 bases at V and 1 base at J, with 8 bases in the middle. This CDR3 region has 15 residues. CDR3 nucleotide sequence: TGTGCCAGCAGCGTAGTCGCTCAGTCCTACAATGAGCAGTTCTTC. Translation: CASSVVAQSYNEQFF.

The chain joins TRBV27 to TRBJ1-2, with 8 bases that match TRBD1. Germline V gene data show CDR1 as MNHEY and CDR2 as SMNVEV (reference sequence). V was pared by 6 bases and J by 5 bases, with 5 bases of the junction left unmatched. This CDR3 is 13 amino acids long. CDR3 nucleotides: TGTGCCAGCAGCCGGGACAGGTTGTATGGCTACACCTTC. This sequence encodes CASSRDRLYGYTF.

This clone occurred a few times. The rearrangement joins TRBV7-2 to TRBJ2-5, with D tentatively TRBD1 (6 bases). This CDR3 is built from 15 residues. CDR1 SGHTA and CDR2 FQGNSA come from the germline V gene. With 3 bases removed from V and 1 base from J, the gap between germline ends came to 12 bases. The CDR3 reads CASSFRQDPQETQYF. The DNA for the CDR3 is TGTGCCAGCAGCTTCCGACAGGACCCCCAAGAGACCCAGTACTTC.